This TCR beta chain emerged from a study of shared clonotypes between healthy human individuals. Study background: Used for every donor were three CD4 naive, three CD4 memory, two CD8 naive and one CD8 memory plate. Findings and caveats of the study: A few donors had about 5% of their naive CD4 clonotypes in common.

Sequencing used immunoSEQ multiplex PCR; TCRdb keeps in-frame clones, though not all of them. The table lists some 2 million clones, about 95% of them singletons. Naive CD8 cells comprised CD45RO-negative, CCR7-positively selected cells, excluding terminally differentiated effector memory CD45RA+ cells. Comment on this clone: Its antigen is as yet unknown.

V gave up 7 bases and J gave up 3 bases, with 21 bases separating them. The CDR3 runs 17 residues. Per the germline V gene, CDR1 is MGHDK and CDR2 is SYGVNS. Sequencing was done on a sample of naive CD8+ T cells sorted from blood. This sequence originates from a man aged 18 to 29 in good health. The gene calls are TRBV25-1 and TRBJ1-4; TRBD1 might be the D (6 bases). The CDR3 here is CASINIKQGWSNEKLFF. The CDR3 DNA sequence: TGTGCCAGCATCAACATAAAACAGGGTTGGTCTAATGAAAAACTGTTTTTT.